These 27 T cell receptor beta chains share one sample of origin, sequenced in a study of post-analysis software for immune sequencing data. Study-wide findings and caveats: TRBV segments more frequent in patients than in controls numbered a few and included TRBV5-6, TRBV5-1 and TRBV20-1.

These receptors are not linked to any known antigen. Presence of unique molecular identifiers characterized the TCR beta cDNA libraries. TCRdb independently ran MiXCR on the PCR reads; one entry per CDR3 protein. The data show 750,000 to 950,000 distinct CDR3 sequences, about 53% seen once. Material: blood. The receptors originated from a girl aged 10 to 17 with multiple sclerosis.

The chain is built from TRBV3-1 and TRBJ2-5; no reliable D call. CDR1 LGHDT and CDR2 YNNKEL come from the germline V gene (reference sequence). V lost 1 base, J lost 2 bases, and 20 bases lay in between. This CDR3 region has 18 residues. As DNA, the CDR3 is TGTGCCAGCAGCCAAGCATTTCGGCAGCTTATGAGACAAGAGACCCAGTACTTC. Encoded protein: CASSQAFRQLMRQETQYF.

This chain uses TRBV6-2 or TRBV6-3 with TRBJ1-2; a possible D gene is TRBD1 (5 bases). CDR1 MNHEY and CDR2 SVGEGT come from the germline V gene. V lost 5 bases, J lost 8 bases, and 15 bases lay in between. The CDR3 consists of 13 residues. The CDR3 here is CASSPLGESGYTF. Here the CDR3 DNA reads TGTGCCAGCAGTCCGCTGGGGGAAAGCGGCTACACCTTC.

The chain uses TRBV29-1 and TRBJ1-1; D gene ambiguous. This CDR3 is 13 amino acids long. Germline values: CDR1 SQVTM, CDR2 ANQGSEA. V gave up 4 bases and J gave up 0 bases, with 9 bases separating them. The CDR3 bases are TGCAGCGTTGGAGGCAGACTGAACACTGAAGCTTTCTTT. Amino acid sequence: CSVGGRLNTEAFF.

The chain joins TRBV12-3 or TRBV12-4 to TRBJ2-1; TRBD2 aligns across 10 bases. V lost 4 bases to trimming and J lost 0 bases; unmatched junction nucleotides: 3. The CDR3 runs to 16 residues. CDR3 sequence: CASSSRTSGSYNEQFF. The DNA for the CDR3 is TGTGCCAGCAGTTCCAGGACTAGCGGCTCCTACAATGAGCAGTTCTTC.

In its sample, this clonotype was seen a few times. The chain joins TRBV19 to TRBJ2-7; the D gene is possibly TRBD2 (6 bases). Deletions cut 7 bases from V and 6 bases from J, with 19 bases between. The CDR3 runs 14 residues. Germline CDR1 is LNHDA and CDR2 is SQIVND (reference sequence). The CDR3 nucleotides read TGTGCCAGTAAACGCCCGGGAGACAGCGGCGAGCAGTACTTC. Amino acid sequence: CASKRPGDSGEQYF.

The chain recombines TRBV18 with TRBJ2-1; D is possibly TRBD1 (6 bases). The CDR3 has 16 residues. V was cut by 3 bases and J by 0 bases, with 12 bases left in between. Germline V gene sequence: CDR1 KGHSH, CDR2 LQKENI. The CDR3, as DNA: TGTGCCAGCTCACCCACTCAGGGGAGCTCCTACAATGAGCAGTTCTTC. It codes for CASSPTQGSSYNEQFF.

This clonotype was observed a few times. The chain uses TRBV7-2 and TRBJ2-7, with 10 nucleotides matching TRBD2. The CDR3 is 17 amino acids. CDR1 and CDR2 from the germline V gene are SGHTA and FQGNSA. Trimming at V came to 1 base and at J to 2 bases, leaving 8 bases not matched to a gene. The CDR3 region is CASSLGLAGETPYEQYF. For the CDR3, the DNA is TGTGCCAGCAGCTTAGGCCTAGCGGGAGAAACCCCCTACGAGCAGTACTTC.

The rearrangement joins TRBV15 to TRBJ2-5; D is perhaps TRBD1 or TRBD2 (5 bases each). With the DNA end fitting TRBJ2-7 better, the J assignment may be wrong. The germline V gene has CDR1 LNHNV and CDR2 YYDKDF (reference sequence). The CDR3 sequence is 12 residues long. The CDR3 DNA sequence: TGTGCCACCGGGACGGGCGACTACGAGCAGTACTTC. Translation: CATGTGDYEQYF.

The chain carries TRBV9 and TRBJ1-2; TRBD1 is a possible D gene (5 bases). V lost 1 base, J lost 4 bases, and 11 bases lay in between. Per germline, CDR1 SGDLS and CDR2 YYNGEE. This CDR3 is built from 14 residues. In DNA, the CDR3 is TGTGCCAGCAGCGTAAGGGACCTAGGCTATGGCTACACCTTC. Encoded protein: CASSVRDLGYGYTF.

The chain joins TRBV7-2 to TRBJ2-1; the D is unclear. Trimming took 3 bases from V and 8 from J, leaving 11 bases between them. Per germline, CDR1 SGHTA and CDR2 FQGNSA. The CDR3 runs 13 residues. The DNA of the CDR3 is TGTGCCAGCAGCTTCCGGCCCAGCCATGAGCAGTTCTTC. This encodes CASSFRPSHEQFF.

J is TRBJ2-5 and V is TRBV10-3; D is unresolved. This CDR3 region has 13 residues. Germline CDR1 ENHRY, CDR2 SYGVKD. This chain's CDR3 is CAARGRHQETQYF. CDR3 in DNA: TGTGCAGCTCGCGGTAGGCACCAAGAGACCCAGTACTTC.

The genes are TRBV3-1 and TRBJ2-1, with 7 bases that match TRBD1. The V gene end was trimmed by 4 bases and the J gene end by 4 bases; junction bases not matched to a gene: 7. The CDR3 has 15 residues. The germline gives CDR1 LGHDT, CDR2 YNNKEL (reference sequence). The CDR3 protein is CASSLGQEAYNEQFF. CDR3 nucleotides: TGTGCCAGCAGCCTTGGACAGGAGGCGTACAATGAGCAGTTCTTC.

The chain recombines TRBV29-1 with TRBJ2-1; 7 bases fit TRBD2. The germline gives CDR1 SQVTM, CDR2 ANQGSEA. The CDR3 extends over 13 amino acids. The V gene end was trimmed by 7 bases and the J gene end by 13 bases; junction bases not matched to a gene: 16. Here the CDR3 reads CSGLTSSRRSQFF. CDR3 nucleotide sequence: TGCAGCGGCCTGACTAGCAGCAGACGGTCCCAGTTCTTC.

The V and J genes are TRBV5-1 and TRBJ2-7; 9 positions agree with TRBD1. This CDR3 comprises 15 residues. The ends lost 4 bases at V and 5 bases at J; junction bases unmatched: 10. CDR1 is SGHRS and CDR2 is YFSETQ in the germline V gene. CDR3 residues: CASSSRDRVFNEQYF. The CDR3 coding sequence is TGCGCCAGCAGCAGCCGGGACAGGGTTTTCAACGAGCAGTACTTC.

The chain recombines TRBV29-1 with TRBJ2-5; D gene unclear. The CDR3 is 13 amino acids. The germline V and J ends were trimmed by 4 bases and 0 bases, with 9 bases remaining between them. The germline V gene has CDR1 SQVTM and CDR2 ANQGSEA. CDR3 protein: CSVGASYQETQYF. CDR3 DNA: TGCAGCGTTGGTGCCAGCTACCAAGAGACCCAGTACTTC.

The chain couples TRBV29-1 to TRBJ1-1; a weak D match, TRBD1 (6 bases). The V gene's germline CDR1 is SQVTM and CDR2 ANQGSEA. CDR3 length: 12 residues. V dropped 6 bases and J dropped 8 bases, with 16 bases sitting between them. CDR3 nucleotides: TGCAGCGTCGCGCGGGGGCTCGGGGAAGCTTTCTTT. This codes for CSVARGLGEAFF.

The gene calls are TRBV18 and TRBJ1-2, with a weak D call TRBD1 (6 bases). The V end lost 3 bases, the J end lost 6 bases, and 11 bases lay between the germline ends. Germline assignment: CDR1 KGHSH and CDR2 LQKENI. The CDR3 is 13 residues long. The CDR3, as DNA: TGTGCCAGCTCACCCGGGACACGCGATGGCTACACCTTC. Amino acids: CASSPGTRDGYTF.

This CDR3 reads CASSLLGRRVDRDRDGYTF. The CDR3 DNA follows: TGTGCCAGCAGCTTATTGGGGCGGAGGGTTGACAGGGATCGCGATGGCTACACCTTC. The rearrangement uses TRBV7-3 and TRBJ1-2; TRBD1 agrees at 7 bases. CDR3 length equals 19 residues. J lost 6 bases, V lost 2 bases, and 21 bases had no gene match. Germline V gene lookup returns CDR1 SGHTA and CDR2 FQGTGA.

In its sample, this clonotype was seen once. The chain recombines TRBV6-5 with TRBJ1-2; D remains ambiguous. V shed 7 bases and J shed 7 bases, with 19 bases lying between them. Germline assignment: CDR1 MNHEY and CDR2 SVGAGI. The CDR3 spans 14 residues. The CDR3 loop reads CASTTRGAWLGYTF. CDR3 nucleotide sequence: TGTGCCAGCACCACGCGGGGAGCCTGGCTTGGCTACACCTTC.

The chain is built from TRBV5-1 and TRBJ2-3; 10 positions agree with TRBD2. The V and J ends lost 0 bases and 9 bases, in that order; junction bases with no gene match: 10. The CDR3 consists of 16 residues. Per the germline V gene, CDR1 is SGHRS and CDR2 is YFSETQ. CDR3 region: CASSLVLAGVERTQYF. The CDR3 DNA follows: TGCGCCAGCAGCTTGGTTCTAGCGGGGGTCGAGAGGACGCAGTATTTT.

This clonotype was observed a handful of times. The chain combines TRBV20-1 with TRBJ2-1, with 11 nucleotides matching TRBD2. Germline lookup yields CDR1 DFQATT and CDR2 SNEGSKA (reference sequence). CDR3 size: 14 residues. The trim removed 2 bases at V and 4 bases at J, leaving 1 base unmatched. CDR3: CSARLAGGYNEQFF. The CDR3 DNA reads as TGCAGTGCTAGACTAGCGGGGGGATACAATGAGCAGTTCTTC.

The chain joins TRBV11-2 to TRBJ2-3; TRBD2 is a possible D gene (6 bases). The germline V gene has CDR1 SGHAT and CDR2 FQNNGV. The CDR3 has 16 residues. Trimming took 5 bases from V and 3 from J, leaving 18 bases between them. This CDR3 is CASSPRRASGTDTQYF. The DNA for the CDR3 is TGTGCCAGCAGCCCCCGCCGTGCGAGCGGGACAGATACGCAGTATTTT.

The chain employs TRBV30 and TRBJ1-4, with D perhaps matching TRBD1 (5 bases). The CDR3 length is 15 residues. Trimming pared 0 bases from V and 0 bases from J, leaving 8 bases between. Per the germline V gene, CDR1 is GTSNPN and CDR2 is SVGIG (reference sequence). The CDR3 DNA reads as TGTGCCTGGAGTGTAGGGGCAGCAACTAATGAAAAACTGTTTTTT. Translating it yields CAWSVGAATNEKLFF.

In regard to this clonotype: The junction differs from germline at one of its ends, possibly a read error. This chain uses TRBV3-1 with TRBJ2-5; 7 bases line up with TRBD2. In germline, CDR1 is LGHDT, CDR2 YNNKEL (reference sequence). The CDR3 has 14 amino acids. The CDR3 sequence is CASSREGLTEIQYF. The CDR3 nucleotides are TGTGCCAGCAGCCGGGAGGGCCTTACAGAGATCCAGTACTTC.

This clonotype is a singleton in its sample. V is TRBV7-2 and J is TRBJ2-3; 10 nucleotides match TRBD2. The germline CDR1 and CDR2 sequences are SGHTA and FQGNSA. This CDR3 region has 16 residues. The V and J ends lost 5 bases and 4 bases, in that order; junction bases with no gene match: 9. The DNA of the CDR3 is TGTGCCAGCAGCCCGGGGAGCGGGAGGGCTCCAGATACGCAGTATTTT. The encoded protein is CASSPGSGRAPDTQYF.

The J gene is TRBJ2-5, the V gene TRBV20-1, with D perhaps TRBD1 (5 bases). V lost 3 bases and J 5 bases, leaving 13 bases between the germline ends. The length of the CDR3 is 13 residues. CDR1 and CDR2 (germline): DFQATT, SNEGSKA (reference sequence). The CDR3 region has the DNA TGCAGTGCTAGTCATGGCAGGGTCGAGACCCAGTACTTC. Its protein product is CSASHGRVETQYF.

The V call is TRBV7-2, the J call TRBJ1-2, with D uncertain. The CDR3 spans 11 residues. Germline V gene sequence: CDR1 SGHTA, CDR2 FQGNSA. V was pared by 9 bases and J by 8 bases, with 13 bases between. The CDR3 loop is CASSSWRGYTF. For the CDR3, the DNA is TGTGCCAGTTCTAGTTGGCGAGGCTACACCTTC.